This is a list of T cell receptor beta chains from one sample in a study of early T cells in non-severe SARS-CoV-2 infection. TCRdb re-derived calls from the 5' RACE reads in MiXCR, one entry per CDR3 protein. Of 53,000 or so distinct CDR3 sequences listed, about 9.8% are singletons. The sample taken for sequencing was whole blood. All receptors come from an adult who was a healthcare worker with PCR-confirmed SARS-CoV-2 infection or an uninfected control (not recorded which). The CDR3 runs from the conserved cysteine through the conserved F or W. Each record gives: CDR3 protein, CDR3 DNA, CDR3 length, clone size, V gene, J gene, D gene. The D gene is left open where the match is weak. The size entry is marked missing in some rows and otherwise reads once, few, many or a size class.

cdr3_aa: CASSDRANSPLHF
cdr3_nt: TGTGCCAGCAGTGATCGAGCGAATTCACCCCTCCACTTT
cdr3_length: 13
clone_size: few
v_call: TRBV12-3/TRBV12-4
j_call: TRBJ1-6
d_call: -

cdr3_aa: CASSLEGGTYEQYF
cdr3_nt: TGTGCCAGCAGCCTAGAGGGCGGGACGTACGAGCAGTACTTC
cdr3_length: 14
clone_size: many
v_call: TRBV3-1
j_call: TRBJ2-7
d_call: -

cdr3_aa: CASSASSLGYEQYF
cdr3_nt: TGCGCCAGCAGTGCTAGCTCCCTGGGCTACGAGCAGTACTTC
cdr3_length: 14
clone_size: -
v_call: TRBV10-1
j_call: TRBJ2-7
d_call: -

cdr3_aa: CASRPLGRLYEQYF
cdr3_nt: TGTGCCAGTCGCCCCTTAGGGCGATTGTACGAGCAGTACTTC
cdr3_length: 14
clone_size: many
v_call: TRBV7-6
j_call: TRBJ2-7
d_call: -

cdr3_aa: CASSVDYSNQPQHF
cdr3_nt: TGTGCCAGCAGTGTGGACTATAGCAATCAGCCCCAGCATTTT
cdr3_length: 14
clone_size: few
v_call: TRBV6-1
j_call: TRBJ1-5
d_call: -

cdr3_aa: CSAHPNSRGTDTQYF
cdr3_nt: TGCAGTGCCCACCCGAACTCCCGGGGCACAGATACGCAGTATTTT
cdr3_length: 15
clone_size: many
v_call: TRBV20-1
j_call: TRBJ2-3
d_call: -

cdr3_aa: CSAHSGALYF
cdr3_nt: TGCAGCGCCCATAGCGGAGCTTTGTACTTC
cdr3_length: 10
clone_size: few
v_call: TRBV29-1
j_call: TRBJ2-5
d_call: -

cdr3_aa: CASMRGESTDTQYF
cdr3_nt: TGTGCCAGCATGAGGGGGGAAAGCACAGATACGCAGTATTTT
cdr3_length: 14
clone_size: few
v_call: TRBV2
j_call: TRBJ2-3
d_call: -

cdr3_aa: CASAYRATTYEQYF
cdr3_nt: TGTGCCAGCGCATACAGGGCAACAACCTACGAGCAGTACTTC
cdr3_length: 14
clone_size: many
v_call: TRBV27
j_call: TRBJ2-7
d_call: -

cdr3_aa: CASSLDPEGPDRVMYF
cdr3_nt: TGTGCCAGCAGCTTAGATCCCGAGGGCCCGGACAGGGTGATGTATTTT
cdr3_length: 16
clone_size: few
v_call: TRBV11-2
j_call: TRBJ2-3
d_call: TRBD1

cdr3_aa: CASSPGEATNEKLFF
cdr3_nt: TGTGCCAGCAGCCCAGGGGAGGCAACTAATGAAAAACTGTTTTTT
cdr3_length: 15
clone_size: many
v_call: TRBV7-9
j_call: TRBJ1-4
d_call: -

cdr3_aa: CASSLVDQPQHF
cdr3_nt: TGTGCCAGCAGCTTAGTGGATCAGCCCCAGCATTTT
cdr3_length: 12
clone_size: -
v_call: TRBV7-9
j_call: TRBJ1-5
d_call: -

cdr3_aa: CASSPNRGANEKLFF
cdr3_nt: TGTGCCAGCAGTCCTAACAGGGGGGCTAATGAAAAACTGTTTTTT
cdr3_length: 15
clone_size: few
v_call: TRBV28
j_call: TRBJ1-4
d_call: TRBD1

cdr3_aa: CASSRGAGVGYTF
cdr3_nt: TGTGCCAGCAGCCGGGGGGCAGGTGTTGGCTACACCTTC
cdr3_length: 13
clone_size: -
v_call: TRBV7-2
j_call: TRBJ1-2
d_call: -

cdr3_aa: CASSERQGRYEQYF
cdr3_nt: TGTGCCAGCAGTGAACGACAGGGACGGTACGAGCAGTACTTC
cdr3_length: 14
clone_size: -
v_call: TRBV6-1
j_call: TRBJ2-7
d_call: TRBD1

cdr3_aa: CASSGLAEMGEQYF
cdr3_nt: TGTGCCAGCAGTGGACTAGCGGAGATGGGCGAGCAGTACTTC
cdr3_length: 14
clone_size: many
v_call: TRBV12-3/TRBV12-4
j_call: TRBJ2-7
d_call: TRBD2

cdr3_aa: CASSLETGTSAPSGANVLTF
cdr3_nt: TGTGCCAGCAGCTTGGAAACAGGGACTAGCGCTCCCTCTGGGGCCAACGTCCTGACTTTC
cdr3_length: 20
clone_size: many
v_call: TRBV7-6
j_call: TRBJ2-6
d_call: TRBD2

cdr3_aa: CSVAQGGEQFF
cdr3_nt: TGCAGCGTTGCCCAAGGCGGTGAGCAGTTCTTC
cdr3_length: 11
clone_size: few
v_call: TRBV29-1
j_call: TRBJ2-1
d_call: -

cdr3_aa: CATTLTLGDYGYTF
cdr3_nt: TGCGCCACGACACTTACCCTTGGGGACTATGGCTACACCTTC
cdr3_length: 14
clone_size: many
v_call: TRBV10-2
j_call: TRBJ1-2
d_call: -

cdr3_aa: CASSTGGDYYNEQFF
cdr3_nt: TGTGCCAGCAGTACGGGGGGCGACTATTACAATGAGCAGTTCTTC
cdr3_length: 15
clone_size: few
v_call: TRBV2
j_call: TRBJ2-1
d_call: -

cdr3_aa: CASSLVLDEKLFF
cdr3_nt: TGTGCCAGCAGCTTAGTTTTGGATGAAAAACTGTTTTTT
cdr3_length: 13
clone_size: many
v_call: TRBV7-6
j_call: TRBJ1-4
d_call: -

cdr3_aa: CASSSGLAKNIQYF
cdr3_nt: TGTGCCAGCAGTTCGGGATTAGCCAAAAACATTCAGTACTTC
cdr3_length: 14
clone_size: many
v_call: TRBV27
j_call: TRBJ2-4
d_call: -

cdr3_aa: CASTAGRNSPLHF
cdr3_nt: TGTGCCAGCACGGCGGGGCGCAATTCACCCCTCCACTTT
cdr3_length: 13
clone_size: -
v_call: TRBV28
j_call: TRBJ1-6
d_call: -

cdr3_aa: CASRPRWNQPQHF
cdr3_nt: TGTGCCAGCAGGCCTAGGTGGAATCAGCCCCAGCATTTT
cdr3_length: 13
clone_size: -
v_call: TRBV28
j_call: TRBJ1-5
d_call: -

cdr3_aa: CASSSGGGRTEGYTF
cdr3_nt: TGCGCCAGCAGCTCGGGCGGGGGCCGTACGGAAGGCTACACCTTC
cdr3_length: 15
clone_size: many
v_call: TRBV5-1
j_call: TRBJ1-2
d_call: -

cdr3_aa: CASSRPGTGDYGYTF
cdr3_nt: TGTGCCAGCAGTCGACCCGGGACAGGGGACTATGGCTACACCTTC
cdr3_length: 15
clone_size: few
v_call: TRBV28
j_call: TRBJ1-2
d_call: TRBD1

cdr3_aa: CANSPSGADTGELFF
cdr3_nt: TGTGCCAATTCACCGTCCGGGGCAGACACCGGGGAGCTGTTTTTT
cdr3_length: 15
clone_size: once
v_call: TRBV6-2/TRBV6-3
j_call: TRBJ2-2
d_call: -

cdr3_aa: CASSLGLRAPYEQYF
cdr3_nt: TGTGCCAGCAGCTTGGGGTTAAGGGCACCCTACGAGCAGTACTTC
cdr3_length: 15
clone_size: few
v_call: TRBV5-5
j_call: TRBJ2-7
d_call: -

cdr3_aa: CASSSTSGRALGTQYF
cdr3_nt: TGTGCCAGCAGCTCCACTAGCGGGAGGGCCTTGGGTACGCAGTATTTT
cdr3_length: 16
clone_size: many
v_call: TRBV11-2
j_call: TRBJ2-3
d_call: TRBD2

cdr3_aa: CASSPGGLTGTQETQYF
cdr3_nt: TGTGCCAGCAGCCCAGGGGGGCTTACAGGGACCCAAGAGACCCAGTACTTC
cdr3_length: 17
clone_size: -
v_call: TRBV12-3/TRBV12-4
j_call: TRBJ2-5
d_call: -

cdr3_aa: CSVVGLLEVAGELFF
cdr3_nt: TGCAGCGTTGTGGGATTACTCGAAGTGGCCGGGGAGCTGTTTTTT
cdr3_length: 15
clone_size: -
v_call: TRBV29-1
j_call: TRBJ2-2
d_call: -

cdr3_aa: CASSLGTSGGDSF
cdr3_nt: TGTGCCAGCAGCCTCGGGACTAGCGGAGGTGACTCCTTC
cdr3_length: 13
clone_size: many
v_call: TRBV5-6
j_call: TRBJ2-7
d_call: TRBD2

cdr3_aa: CASSSGAGGRHEQYF
cdr3_nt: TGTGCCAGCAGCTCCGGTGCGGGAGGTCGCCACGAGCAGTACTTC
cdr3_length: 15
clone_size: -
v_call: TRBV7-9
j_call: TRBJ2-7
d_call: TRBD2

cdr3_aa: CASKLTTSTDTQYF
cdr3_nt: TGTGCCAGCAAGTTGACCACTAGCACAGATACGCAGTATTTT
cdr3_length: 14
clone_size: few
v_call: TRBV2
j_call: TRBJ2-3
d_call: -

cdr3_aa: CASLAGFQETQYF
cdr3_nt: TGTGCCAGTCTAGCGGGCTTCCAAGAGACCCAGTACTTC
cdr3_length: 13
clone_size: few
v_call: TRBV28
j_call: TRBJ2-5
d_call: TRBD2

cdr3_aa: CSAHKLTGGSYEQYF
cdr3_nt: TGCAGTGCCCATAAGTTGACAGGGGGCTCCTACGAGCAGTACTTC
cdr3_length: 15
clone_size: many
v_call: TRBV20-1
j_call: TRBJ2-7
d_call: TRBD1

cdr3_aa: CSGSRGGNEQFF
cdr3_nt: TGCAGCGGTTCCCGGGGTGGGAATGAGCAGTTCTTC
cdr3_length: 12
clone_size: -
v_call: TRBV29-1
j_call: TRBJ2-1
d_call: -

cdr3_aa: CASSLGRDRHDF
cdr3_nt: TGTGCCAGCAGCTTGGGCCGGGACCGTCACGACTTC
cdr3_length: 12
clone_size: -
v_call: TRBV7-9
j_call: TRBJ2-7
d_call: -

cdr3_aa: CASCRAGGPGEQFF
cdr3_nt: TGTGCCAGCTGTCGAGCGGGAGGGCCAGGCGAGCAGTTCTTC
cdr3_length: 14
clone_size: few
v_call: TRBV28
j_call: TRBJ2-1
d_call: TRBD2

cdr3_aa: CASSLSREVSYEQYF
cdr3_nt: TGTGCCAGCAGTTTATCCAGGGAGGTGTCCTACGAGCAGTACTTC
cdr3_length: 15
clone_size: -
v_call: TRBV28
j_call: TRBJ2-7
d_call: -

cdr3_aa: CSVLAGWTGELFF
cdr3_nt: TGCAGCGTACTAGCGGGGTGGACCGGGGAGCTGTTTTTT
cdr3_length: 13
clone_size: few
v_call: TRBV29-1
j_call: TRBJ2-2
d_call: TRBD2